This TCR beta chain was captured in a study of a mutant IDH1 vaccine in newly diagnosed glioma. Study background: Patients had received radiotherapy, temozolomide, or both previously, most receiving both.

Sequencing used immunoSEQ multiplex PCR; TCRdb keeps in-frame clones, though not all of them. The sample has about 120,000 clones; roughly nine tenths are singletons. Germline CDR1 is LNHDA and CDR2 is SQIVND (reference sequence). With 5 bases clipped from V and 5 bases from J, the junction kept 10 bases outside the gene matches. The CDR3 covers 17 residues. Worth noting for this clone: Its cognate antigen is unknown.

Time point here: week 11, during vaccination. The vaccine gave 300 ug of a 20-mer mutant IDH1 peptide subcutaneously per dose. Those who donated had recent WHO grade 3 or 4 IDH1-mutant, ATRX-lost astrocytomas. The sequencing used PBMCs, collected from a glioma patient whose treatment included an IDH1 peptide vaccine. This receptor was identified in a woman in her forties or fifties with glioma. The rearrangement links TRBV19 to TRBJ2-1, with 12 bases matching TRBD2. The CDR3 loop is CASSSRGLAGHDNEQFF. Written as DNA, the CDR3 is TGTGCCAGTAGTTCCCGTGGACTAGCGGGACATGACAATGAGCAGTTCTTC.